These T cell receptor beta chains were read from a single sample in a study of sequential checkpoint blockade in melanoma. Measured with immunoSEQ multiplex PCR; TCRdb has only the in-frame clones, and not every one. Counted here are about 6,700 clones, roughly a quarter occurring once; the ten biggest clones make up about 8%. This specimen consisted of tumor tissue (inferred from file names), obtained from a patient given nivolumab and ipilimumab in sequence. The receptors were sampled from a human donor with melanoma. The CDR3 runs from the conserved cysteine through the conserved F or W. D genes are given only for firm matches. Where a row states a size, it is once, few, many or the class of an expanded clone; other rows omit it.

abundance: few; j_gene: TRBJ1-2; v_gene: TRBV10-3; d_gene: .; CDR3aa: CAISENGYGYTF; CDR3nt: TGTGCCATCAGTGAGAATGGTTATGGCTACACCTTC
abundance: medium-sized; j_gene: TRBJ2-5; v_gene: TRBV28; d_gene: .; CDR3aa: CASSRTDQEAQYF; CDR3nt: TGTGCCAGCAGTCGGACAGATCAAGAGGCCCAGTACTTC
abundance: .; j_gene: TRBJ2-5; v_gene: TRBV5-1; d_gene: TRBD1; CDR3aa: CASRRGFKQGGETQYF; CDR3nt: TGCGCCAGCAGAAGGGGGTTTAAACAGGGGGGAGAGACCCAGTACTTC
abundance: medium-sized; j_gene: TRBJ1-5; v_gene: TRBV9; d_gene: .; CDR3aa: CASSVGNNQPQHF; CDR3nt: TGTGCCAGCAGCGTAGGAAACAATCAGCCCCAGCATTTT
abundance: many; j_gene: TRBJ2-7; v_gene: TRBV6-1; d_gene: TRBD2; CDR3aa: CASSEAAGGYEQYF; CDR3nt: TGTGCCAGCAGTGAAGCAGCGGGAGGCTACGAGCAGTACTTC
abundance: few; j_gene: TRBJ1-2; v_gene: TRBV28; d_gene: .; CDR3aa: CASSPPGTLSYGYTF; CDR3nt: TGTGCCAGCAGTCCCCCCGGGACGTTGAGCTATGGCTACACCTTC
abundance: many; j_gene: TRBJ2-2; v_gene: TRBV11-3; d_gene: TRBD2; CDR3aa: CASTKLAGRYTGELFF; CDR3nt: TGTGCCAGCACCAAACTAGCGGGAAGGTACACCGGGGAGCTGTTTTTT
abundance: .; j_gene: TRBJ1-5; v_gene: TRBV18; d_gene: TRBD1; CDR3aa: CASSPPRTGGSNQPQHF; CDR3nt: TGTGCCAGCTCACCACCGCGGACAGGGGGTAGCAATCAGCCCCAGCATTTT
abundance: .; j_gene: TRBJ2-3; v_gene: TRBV6-8; d_gene: .; CDR3aa: CASSPGLPTDTQYF; CDR3nt: TGTGCCAGCAGTCCCGGGCTTCCCACAGATACGCAGTATTTT
abundance: few; j_gene: TRBJ1-1; v_gene: TRBV28; d_gene: .; CDR3aa: CASSFLGLGTEAFF; CDR3nt: TGTGCCAGCAGTTTTCTGGGTCTTGGCACTGAAGCTTTCTTT
abundance: .; j_gene: TRBJ1-4; v_gene: TRBV5-1; d_gene: .; CDR3aa: CASSPVGRGRGDEKLFF; CDR3nt: TGCGCCAGCAGCCCGGTGGGCAGGGGACGGGGAGATGAAAAACTGTTTTTT
abundance: medium-sized; j_gene: TRBJ1-1; v_gene: TRBV11-3; d_gene: TRBD1; CDR3aa: CASSPQGGKNTEAFF; CDR3nt: TGTGCCAGCAGCCCTCAGGGGGGGAAGAACACTGAAGCTTTCTTT
abundance: medium-sized; j_gene: TRBJ2-7; v_gene: TRBV12-2; d_gene: .; CDR3aa: CASRLGQPQPYEQYF; CDR3nt: TGTGCAAGTCGCTTGGGACAGCCGCAGCCCTACGAGCAGTACTTC
abundance: .; j_gene: TRBJ1-3; v_gene: TRBV5-1; d_gene: .; CDR3aa: CASSLGVRLYSGNTIYF; CDR3nt: TGCGCCAGCAGCTTGGGTGTCAGACTCTACTCTGGAAACACCATATATTTT